This T cell receptor beta chain derives from a study of T-cell reconstitution after alpha-beta-depleted transplantation in children (dated by TCRdb to the mid-2010s). Regarding the complete study: Using TCR repertoire profiling, the study quantitatively followed how T-cell immune reconstitution unfolded in children after TCRalphabeta/CD19-depleted allogeneic hematopoietic cell transplantation.

Details on this clonotype: The antigen it binds to is not known. Per-base qualities were not stored, and no clone one base away is much larger.

The library came from PCR. Sequencing was performed on an Illumina HiSeq 2500. TCR libraries were prepared with molecular barcoding, using unique molecular identifiers to normalize TCRbeta repertoire quantification. Using fastp at Q25 and MiXCR, TCRdb reprocessed the public reads and kept productive beta chains. Rows matching on CDR3 protein sequence are summarized as one entry with the most common DNA and genes. The sample table shows hundreds of thousands of distinct CDR3 sequences, and 15% to 20% are seen once. Of the sample, 1.1% falls within the top ten clones. The specimen was PBMCs from the stem cell graft donor, collected from the stem cell graft. This clonotype originated in a human donor who donated a stem cell graft to a child with acute myeloid leukemia.

CDR3 reads: CSAGVPTYEQYF. The DNA reads TGCAGTGCGGGGGTTCCTACCTACGAGCAGTACTTC. The chain was built from TRBV20-1 and TRBJ2-7; the D gene could be TRBD1 or TRBD2, each one agreeing over 5 bases. The junction carries 11 bases between V and J, which are trimmed by 6 bases and 2 bases respectively. From the cysteine up to the phenylalanine, the CDR3 has a length of 12 residues. Only the CDR3 DNA stays, 36 bases, in frame from base 1. Reading the germline V gene (reference sequence) gives CDR1 DFQATT and CDR2 SNEGSKA.